This T cell receptor (beta chain) was found in a study of blood T cell repertoires in COVID-19. The CDR3 length is 18 residues. Trimming removed 5 bases at V and 5 bases at J, with 25 bases between. Per the study methods: Amplification of reference gene primers was used by the study to estimate nucleated cell counts. The repertoire was sequenced with immunoSEQ multiplex PCR; TCRdb's copy has only in-frame clones and lacks some. V and J calls and clone size come straight from that table; D and trimming were deduced from the DNA. The sample has about 500,000 clones, roughly 89% seen once. The rearrangement links TRBV5-3 to TRBJ1-4, with D possibly TRBD1 on 5 matching bases. TRBV5-3 is an open reading frame, and its role is uncertain. This sequence originates from a man between 18 and 35 years old with COVID-19, enrolled during active disease. Sequencing was performed on peripheral blood. CDR3 residues: CARRTGGVFKAENEKLFF. The DNA of the CDR3 is TGTGCCAGAAGAACCGGAGGGGTTTTCAAAGCCGAAAATGAAAAACTGTTTTTT.